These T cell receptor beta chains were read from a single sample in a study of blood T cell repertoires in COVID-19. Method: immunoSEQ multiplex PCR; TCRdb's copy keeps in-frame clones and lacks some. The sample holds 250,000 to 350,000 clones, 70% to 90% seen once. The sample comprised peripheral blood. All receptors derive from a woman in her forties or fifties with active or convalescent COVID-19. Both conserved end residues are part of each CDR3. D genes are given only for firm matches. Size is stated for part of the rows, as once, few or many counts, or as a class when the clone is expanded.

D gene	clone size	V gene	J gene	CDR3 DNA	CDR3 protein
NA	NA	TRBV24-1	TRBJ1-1	TGTGCCACCAGTGACTACTGGGGGGGTGAGGCTTTCTTT	CATSDYWGGEAFF
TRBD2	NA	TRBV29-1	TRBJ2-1	TGCAGCGTTGACCCTAGCGGGAGGGGCTCCTACAATGAGCAGTTCTTC	CSVDPSGRGSYNEQFF
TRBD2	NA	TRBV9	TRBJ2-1	TGTGCCAGCAGCGTACACGGGGGGGCAAGAGATGAGCAGTTCTTC	CASSVHGGARDEQFF
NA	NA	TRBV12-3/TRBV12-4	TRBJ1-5	TGTGCCAGCAGTTTAGATGTCTATCAGCCCCAGCATTTT	CASSLDVYQPQHF
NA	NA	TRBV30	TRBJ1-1	TGTGCCTGGAGTGGACGGGATGAAGCTTTCTTT	CAWSGRDEAFF
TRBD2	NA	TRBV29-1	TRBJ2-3	TGCAGCGTTGGGACTAGCGGGTTCACAGATACGCAGTATTTT	CSVGTSGFTDTQYF
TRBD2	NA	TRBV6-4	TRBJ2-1	TGTGCCAGCAGTGAGCTAGCGGGAGGGAATGAGCAGTTCTTC	CASSELAGGNEQFF
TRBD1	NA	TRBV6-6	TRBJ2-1	TGTGCCAGCAGTGGTAGGACAGGGGATGATGAGCAGTTCTTC	CASSGRTGDDEQFF
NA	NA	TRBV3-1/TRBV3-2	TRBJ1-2	TGTGCCAGCAGCCAAGCAGTTAACTATGGCTACACCTTC	CASSQAVNYGYTF
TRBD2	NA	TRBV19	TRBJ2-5	TGTGCCAGTAGTATCCAGCGGGAGCGCCAAGAGACCCAGTACTTC	CASSIQRERQETQYF
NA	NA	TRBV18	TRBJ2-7	TGTGCCAGCTCACCACGACAGGCCTACGAGCAGTACTTC	CASSPRQAYEQYF
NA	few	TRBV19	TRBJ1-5	TGTGCCAGTTCCGCTCGGACATTGAGTCAGCCCCAGCATTTT	CASSARTLSQPQHF
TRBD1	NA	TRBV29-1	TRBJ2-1	TGCAGCGGGCACAGGGGTAGGGATGAGCAGTTCTTC	CSGHRGRDEQFF
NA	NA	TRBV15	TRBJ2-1	TGTGCCACCACCAACATGGGAGCGGCCTCCTACAATGAGCAGTTCTTC	CATTNMGAASYNEQFF